This passage covers 23 T cell receptor beta chains from one sample sequenced in a study of TIL therapy for anti-PD-1-resistant metastatic lung cancer. Described time point: pre-treatment sample, taken before nivolumab and TIL therapy. Pleural nodules or supraclavicular lymph nodes made up most of the excised metastases sampled. The libraries were made with immunoSEQ v3. Repertoires were generated with immunoSEQ multiplex PCR, while TCRdb's copy carries only in-frame clones and drops some. The sample lists about 100,000 clones; less than 70% were seen once. This specimen was tumor tissue, taken at baseline. The source is a person between 25 and 80 years old with non-small cell lung cancer.

The rearrangement links TRBV7-3 to TRBJ2-1, with a tentative D call TRBD2 (5 bases). Germline values: CDR1 SGHTA, CDR2 FQGTGA. The CDR3 loop spans 13 amino acids. V lost 0 bases, J lost 8 bases, and 8 bases lay in between. The DNA for the CDR3 is TGTGCCAGCAGCTTAACGCGGGTAGATGAGCAGTTCTTC. This gives the protein CASSLTRVDEQFF. The entire variable domain, with the rest obtained from reference TRBV7-3 and TRBJ2-1, is as follows: GAGVSQTPSNKVTEKGKYVELRCDPISGHTALYWYRQSLGQGPEFLIYFQGTGAADDSGLPNDRFFAVRPEGSVSTLKIQRTERGDSAVYLCASSLTRVDEQFFGPGTRLTVL.

The chain joins TRBV30 to TRBJ2-5; D is undetermined. Trimming removed 4 bases at V and 0 bases at J, with 3 bases between. Looked up from germline, CDR1 is GTSNPN and CDR2 is SVGIG (reference sequence). CDR3 size: 11 residues. The CDR3 loop is CAWNNQETQYF. The CDR3 DNA sequence: TGTGCCTGGAATAACCAAGAGACCCAGTACTTC. Looking up the rest from reference TRBV30 and TRBJ2-5 gives the full variable domain: SQTIHQWPATLVQPVGSPLSLECTVEGTSNPNLYWYRQAAGRGLQLLFYSVGIGQISSEVPQNLSASRPQDRQFILSSKKLLLSDSGFYLCAWNNQETQYFGPGTRLLVL.

This clone occurred a few times. The V call is TRBV4-2, the J call TRBJ2-2; TRBD1 agrees at 9 bases. V lost 0 bases and J lost 4; bases outside the gene matches: 6. This CDR3 is built from 17 residues. Germline values: CDR1 LGHNA, CDR2 YNFKEQ. The CDR3 is CASSQDVGQGTTGELFF. The CDR3 nucleotides are TGTGCCAGCAGCCAAGATGTGGGACAGGGAACCACCGGGGAGCTGTTTTTT.

CDR3 nucleotides: TGTGCCAGCAGCTACCGAGGGGGGCTGGGAGAAAAACTGTTTTTT. As protein: CASSYRGGLGEKLFF. The chain uses TRBV5-6 and TRBJ1-4; TRBD1 might be the D (6 bases). Germline V gene lookup returns CDR1 SGHDT and CDR2 YYEEEE. The CDR3 contains 15 residues. V dropped 3 bases and J dropped 8 bases, with 17 bases sitting between them.

The gene calls are TRBV28 and TRBJ2-1, with 12 bases fitting TRBD2. The CDR3 covers 14 residues. Germline lookup yields CDR1 MDHEN and CDR2 SYDVKM. The CDR3 DNA sequence: TGTTCCTCGCGCCGACTAGCGGGAGTGGGTGGGCAGTTCTTC. It encodes CSSRRLAGVGGQFF.

This sequence joins TRBV11-3 and TRBJ2-1, with 9 bases aligning to TRBD2. J gave up 0 bases and V 3 bases, and 6 bases lay outside the gene matches. The CDR3 is 17 amino acids. Germline V gene data show CDR1 as SGHNT and CDR2 as YENEEA. Here the CDR3 reads CASSLASGVASYNEQFF. The CDR3 DNA sequence: TGTGCCAGCAGCTTGGCTAGCGGGGTCGCCTCCTACAATGAGCAGTTCTTC. Using reference TRBV11-3 and TRBJ2-1 for the parts outside the CDR3, the full variable domain is EAGVVQSPRYKIIEKKQPVAFWCNPISGHNTLYWYLQNLGQGPELLIRYENEEAVDDSQLPKDRFSAERLKGVDSTLKIQPAELGDSAVYLCASSLASGVASYNEQFFGPGTRLTVL.

The chain uses TRBV9 and TRBJ2-3; D unclear. Trimming took 4 bases from V and 3 from J, leaving 15 bases between them. CDR3 length: 15 amino acids. Germline V gene sequence: CDR1 SGDLS, CDR2 YYNGEE. This chain's CDR3 is CASSRGRAATDTQYF. CDR3 in DNA: TGTGCCAGCAGCCGCGGCCGGGCGGCTACAGATACGCAGTATTTT.

The sample holds a few counts of this clone. The chain links TRBV9 to TRBJ1-6; unclear D gene. The CDR3 runs 17 residues. CDR1 and CDR2 from the germline V gene are SGDLS and YYNGEE. V lost 3 bases, J lost 4 bases, and 17 bases lay in between. CDR3 DNA sequence: TGTGCCAGCAGCGCCGGCTTGGGTGGTGGATATAATTCACCCCTCCACTTT. Encoded protein: CASSAGLGGGYNSPLHF.

The chain carries TRBV7-3 and TRBJ2-5, with a tentative D call TRBD2 (5 bases). The germline V and J ends were trimmed by 5 bases and 5 bases, with 12 bases remaining between them. The length of the CDR3 is 13 residues. The germline CDR1 and CDR2 sequences are SGHTA and FQGTGA. The CDR3 sequence is CASSRAGTETQYF. The CDR3 nucleotides read TGTGCCAGCAGCCGGGCGGGTACGGAGACCCAGTACTTC.

This clone was observed a handful of times. The chain recombines TRBV28 with TRBJ2-7, with D tentatively TRBD1 (7 bases). With 3 bases removed from V and 4 bases from J, the gap between germline ends came to 19 bases. The CDR3 spans 16 residues. CDR1 MDHEN and CDR2 SYDVKM come from the germline V gene. Here the CDR3 reads CASSFPRGPGGYEQYF. CDR3 in DNA: TGTGCCAGCAGTTTCCCGAGGGGGCCTGGGGGGTACGAGCAGTACTTC.

V gene TRBV9 combines with J gene TRBJ2-7; 7 nucleotides match TRBD1. Germline lookup yields CDR1 SGDLS and CDR2 YYNGEE. After removal of 3 bases from V and 2 bases from J, the junction contained 5 bases not matched to a gene. This CDR3 has 14 amino acids. CDR3 nucleotides: TGTGCCAGCAGCGCCCGACAGGGTACCTACGAGCAGTACTTC. The encoded protein is CASSARQGTYEQYF.

This clone has ten or more counts. The rearrangement uses TRBV3-1 (or the pseudogene TRBV3-2) and TRBJ2-3; 7 bases line up with TRBD2. The germline V gene encodes CDR1 LGHDT and CDR2 YNNKEL (reference sequence). The CDR3 totals 15 residues. Unmatched junction bases numbered 9, after V lost 5 bases and J lost 4 bases. In DNA form, the CDR3 reads TGTGCCAGCAGCTCCTTGGCGGGAGACTCAGATACGCAGTATTTT. This encodes CASSSLAGDSDTQYF.

The chain uses TRBV3-1 (or the pseudogene TRBV3-2) and TRBJ2-1, with 15 bases lining up with TRBD2. The junction had 3 bases not matched to a gene; V was cut back by 3 bases and J by 6 bases. This CDR3 has 16 amino acids. Germline-derived CDR1 and CDR2 are LGHDT and YNNKEL (reference sequence). CDR3 in DNA: TGTGCCAGCAGCCAGGGACTAGCGGGGGGTAGCAATGAGCAGTTCTTC. Protein sequence: CASSQGLAGGSNEQFF.

Points on this clone: Its ends do not fully match the called genes, so a read error is possible. This chain joins TRBV5-5 and TRBJ1-1, with unresolved D. This CDR3 spans 14 amino acids. Germline V gives CDR1 SGHKS, CDR2 YYEKEE (reference sequence). The CDR3 coding sequence is TGTGCCAGCAGCTTCAAATACGTGAACTCTGAAGCTTTCTTT. It yields the protein CASSFKYVNSEAFF.

The rearrangement uses TRBV5-1 and TRBJ2-2; D might be TRBD2 (5 bases). CDR3 length: 14 residues. The V end lost 5 bases, the J end lost 1 base, and 9 bases lay between the germline ends. Germline V CDR1 and CDR2: SGHRS, YFSETQ. The CDR3 coding sequence is TGCGCCAGCAGTCCAAGCGGGAACACCGGGGAGCTGTTTTTT. The encoded protein is CASSPSGNTGELFF.

The chain couples TRBV6-2 or TRBV6-3 to TRBJ2-7, with D maybe TRBD2 (5 bases). There are 15 residues in the CDR3. CDR1 and CDR2 (germline): MNHEY, SVGEGT. V lost 2 bases to trimming and J lost 6 bases, with 17 bases between them. The CDR3 spells CASSYMGRSLREQYF. The CDR3 DNA follows: TGTGCCAGCAGTTACATGGGGAGATCACTACGCGAGCAGTACTTC.

This clone was recorded once. This chain uses TRBV10-3 with TRBJ1-3, with 9 positions matching TRBD1. The CDR3 runs 20 residues. Losses at the gene ends were 7 bases for V and 0 bases for J; bases not matched to a gene: 19. The germline CDR1 and CDR2 sequences are ENHRY and SYGVKD. The CDR3 DNA is TGTGCCATCACCAGGGGGGACAGGGAATTCATTCTGGACTCTGGAAACACCATATATTTT. The encoded protein is CAITRGDREFILDSGNTIYF.

This clone has more than one count but fewer than ten. This chain uses TRBV28 with TRBJ1-2; D unclear. Germline CDR1 and CDR2: MDHEN and SYDVKM. CDR3 size: 11 residues. Deletions cut 6 bases from V and 8 bases from J, with 10 bases between. The DNA of the CDR3 is TGTGCCAGCAGAACGACTTGGGGCTACACCTTC. It translates to CASRTTWGYTF.

The J gene is TRBJ1-6, the V gene TRBV9; 7 nucleotides align to TRBD1. With 4 bases clipped from V and 9 bases from J, the junction kept 7 bases outside the gene matches. The V gene's germline CDR1 is SGDLS and CDR2 YYNGEE. This CDR3 contains 14 residues. CDR3 coding DNA: TGTGCCAGCAGCCTGACAGGGATTGGTTCACCCCTCCACTTT. Translation gives CASSLTGIGSPLHF.

The gene calls are TRBV19 and TRBJ1-6, with no clear D. V was clipped by 2 bases and J by 0 bases, with 8 bases between them. The V gene's germline CDR1 is LNHDA and CDR2 SQIVND (reference sequence). The CDR3 loop spans 16 amino acids. CDR3 DNA: TGTGCCAGTAGTATATCGCGCAGCTCCTATAATTCACCCCTCCACTTT. Residues: CASSISRSSYNSPLHF.

J is TRBJ1-2 and V is TRBV28; TRBD1 matches at 7 bases. V lost 3 bases and J lost 6; bases outside the gene matches: 10. This CDR3 is built from 15 residues. The germline V gene has CDR1 MDHEN and CDR2 SYDVKM. CDR3 in amino acids: CASSLPGTARDGYTF. CDR3 coding DNA: TGTGCCAGCAGTTTGCCCGGGACAGCCAGGGATGGCTACACCTTC.

The chain is built from TRBV7-2 and TRBJ2-2, with 7 positions matching TRBD1. The CDR3 length is 14 residues. J gave up 5 bases and V 3 bases, and 3 bases lay outside the gene matches. CDR1 SGHTA and CDR2 FQGNSA come from the germline V gene. The CDR3 DNA reads TGTGCCAGCAGCTTTTCGACAGGGACCGGGGAGCTGTTTTTT. Translation gives CASSFSTGTGELFF.

V is TRBV6-5 and J is TRBJ2-7, with 11 bases fitting TRBD1. The CDR3 loop spans 14 amino acids. Trimming removed 6 bases from V and 2 bases from J; junction bases left unmatched: 3. CDR1 and CDR2 (germline): MNHEY, SVGAGI. As DNA, the CDR3 is TGTGCCAGCAGGGAGGGACAGGGGGCCTACGAGCAGTACTTC. It is translated as CASREGQGAYEQYF.